The clone carrying this T cell receptor beta chain occurred many times. Antigen: not known. Individual cDNA molecules each received unique molecular identifiers attached to them. A single record per CDR3 protein comes from TCRdb applying MiXCR to the 5' RACE reads. The sample has about 55,000 distinct CDR3 sequences, 5.5% to 8.5% seen once. This entry belongs to a study of early T cells in non-severe SARS-CoV-2 infection. Background on the study: Sequencing targeted bulk RNA from unsorted whole blood, leaving chains unpaired. Regarding the study as a whole: Private and CD4 specificities were missed by VDJdb matching, skewed to anti-spike CD8.

The sample here was whole blood, taken at baseline. The TCR originated in an adult who was a healthcare worker with PCR-confirmed SARS-CoV-2 infection or an uninfected control (not recorded which).

The CDR3 here is CAISGQGGLNTEAFF. The CDR3 DNA sequence: TGTGCCATCAGCGGACAGGGGGGATTGAACACTGAAGCTTTCTTT. The chain recombines TRBV10-3 with TRBJ1-1; 10 nucleotides align to TRBD1. The CDR3 consists of 15 residues. The V gene's germline CDR1 is ENHRY and CDR2 SYGVKD. J gave up 0 bases and V 6 bases, and 4 bases lay outside the gene matches.